This TCR beta chain is drawn from a study of PD-1 blockade in classical Hodgkin lymphoma (dated by TCRdb to 2018 to 2020). For the wider study: Nivolumab dosing was 3 mg/kg intravenously every 2 weeks, continuing until either disease progression or unacceptable toxicity. A peripheral blood immune signature of response to PD-1 blockade in classical Hodgkin lymphoma was defined using TCR beta sequencing and CyTOF. What the work shows at the level of the full study, not this receptor alone: Baseline TCR diversity was reported as lower in newly diagnosed patients than in healthy donors, and lower still in relapsed/refractory patients. Trial patients achieving complete response had baseline diversity similar to newly diagnosed patients, whereas partial responders and progressors had significantly lower diversity. The study was limited to a single clinical trial cohort, and causes of repertoire differences, possibly disease activity or prior therapy, remained undefined. Patients starting nivolumab less than 1 year after ASCT had lower diversity and were excluded from later analyses to avoid confounding by immune reconstitution. By C4D1, a significant rise was seen in CD4+ TCR diversity but not in CD8+ TCR diversity (p=0.0027 vs p=0.16), and the rise was most apparent among complete responders (p=0.02).

This clone was seen only a few times. Its antigen remains undetermined. No base qualities exist here, and no much larger clone lies one base off it. The time point label here, explained by the study, means: cycle 2 day 1 (C2D1) of nivolumab. Every trial patient had relapsed after autologous stem cell transplantation, and cohorts A, B and C differed in prior brentuximab vedotin exposure. The trial cohort comprised around 60 patients with relapsed/refractory classical Hodgkin lymphoma whose best overall responses were complete response, partial response or progressive disease. Trial patients were treated with single-agent nivolumab in the multi-cohort phase II CheckMate 205 trial. An independent review committee assessed best overall response by applying the 2007 International Working Group response criteria. Trial PBMCs were collected just before the start of nivolumab (C1D1) and during therapy at cycle 2 day 1 and cycle 4 day 1. Peripheral blood was collected in 8 mL Vacutainer Cell Preparation Tubes, from which PBMCs were isolated by centrifugation and then cryopreserved.

The Qiagen DNeasy kit was used to extract genomic DNA from unsorted PBMCs and from the negatively selected CD4+ and CD8+ fractions. TCR beta CDR3 regions were subjected to amplification by immunoSEQ multiplex PCR with primers that anneal to V and J segments. Amplification bias was minimized using a synthetic immune receptor repertoire, and residual bias was removed computationally after sequencing. On the study's bioinformatics: Repertoire diversity was quantified as the Shannon entropy index using custom Python scripts. Unsorted, CD4+ and CD8+ repertoires were analyzed separately, except in combined analyses where CD4+ and CD8+ sequences were merged in silico. A clone was considered expanded if an increase in frequency of at least 2-fold after treatment relative to C1D1 was found, and a pseudocount of 0.5 was applied to clones undetected at baseline. Clones with 0 or 1 copy at C1D1 were defined as singleton clones, while clones with 2 or more copies were defined as non-singleton clones. Clones expanded in unsorted samples were annotated as CD4+, CD8+ or unknown by matching protein sequences in sorted samples from the same patient. Wilcoxon tests were applied to paired samples to test diversity changes from C1D1 to C4D1. TCRdb mirrors the immuneACCESS table, restricted to in-frame sequences. Some clones are absent from its copies; in checked studies, under half trace to an unresolved V gene, and the reason for the others is unknown. The V and J calls and clone size come from that table; D and trimming were worked out from the DNA. This sample is represented by about 26,000 clones; roughly 62% of them were singletons. The top ten constitute over 9.5% of the sample.

The germline V gene encodes CDR1 MDHEN and CDR2 SYDVKM. V was cut back by 3 bases and J by 1 base, leaving a gap of 15 bases between them. The CDR3 contains 16 residues, cysteine and phenylalanine counted. Here the CDR3 DNA is all that survives: 48 bases in frame from base 1. The rearrangement joined TRBV28 to TRBJ2-5; TRBD2 is a possible D gene, resting on 6 matching bases. This clonotype was sampled from a human donor with classical Hodgkin lymphoma. This specimen consisted of peripheral blood mononuclear cells (PBMCs), obtained before the second cycle of nivolumab. The DNA reads as follows: TGTGCCAGCAGTTTGGGGGGACTGGGACTCCAAGAGACCCAGTACTTC. It translates to CASSLGGLGLQETQYF.